This TCR beta chain was observed in a study of siplizumab effects on memory and regulatory T cells. Study observations and caveats: Naive T cells were seemingly more diverse than memory cells, and major contributions to the alloresponse seemed to be made by them. Siplizumab led to significantly less abundant alloreactive sequences that could be traced back to unstimulated CD4+ memory cells.

The CDR3 loop spans 16 amino acids. CDR1 and CDR2 from the germline V gene are ENHRY and SYGVKD. Trimming removed 6 bases at V and 0 bases at J, with 15 bases between. Unstimulated naive, memory, effector memory and TEMRA subsets from three donor pairs underwent sequencing. The table came from immunoSEQ multiplex PCR; TCRdb's copy has only in-frame clones and leaves some out. The top ten hold roughly 0.35% of the sample, which has about 50,000 clones, roughly 84% seen once. Comment on this clone: As yet, its antigen is unknown.

The gene calls are TRBV10-3 and TRBJ1-3; maybe TRBD1 (6 bases). This sequence originates from a human donor in good health. The sequencing input was naive CD8+ T cells sorted from blood. The chain's CDR3 is CAISAGHPSSGNTIYF. CDR3 nucleotide sequence: TGTGCCATCAGCGCGGGACATCCCAGCTCTGGAAACACCATATATTTT.